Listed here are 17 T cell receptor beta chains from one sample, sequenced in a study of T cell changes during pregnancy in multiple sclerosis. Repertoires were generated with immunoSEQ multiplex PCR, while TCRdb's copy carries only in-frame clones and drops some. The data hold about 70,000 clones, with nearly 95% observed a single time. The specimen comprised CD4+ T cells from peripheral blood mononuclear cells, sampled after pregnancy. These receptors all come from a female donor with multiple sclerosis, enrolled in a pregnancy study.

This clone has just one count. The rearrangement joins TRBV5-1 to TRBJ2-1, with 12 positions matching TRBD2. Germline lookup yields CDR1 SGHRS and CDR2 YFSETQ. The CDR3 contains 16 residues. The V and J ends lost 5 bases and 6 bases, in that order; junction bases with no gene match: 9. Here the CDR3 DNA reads TGCGCCAGCAGAGAAGCTAGCGGGGGGGGGCTCAATGAGCAGTTCTTC. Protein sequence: CASREASGGGLNEQFF.

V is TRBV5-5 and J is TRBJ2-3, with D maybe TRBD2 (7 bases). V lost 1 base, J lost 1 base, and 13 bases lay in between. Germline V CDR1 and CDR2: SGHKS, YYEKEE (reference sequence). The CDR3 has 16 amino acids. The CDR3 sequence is CASSLLGGGGTDTQYF. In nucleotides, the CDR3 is TGTGCCAGCAGCTTGTTAGGGGGGGGTGGCACAGATACGCAGTATTTT.

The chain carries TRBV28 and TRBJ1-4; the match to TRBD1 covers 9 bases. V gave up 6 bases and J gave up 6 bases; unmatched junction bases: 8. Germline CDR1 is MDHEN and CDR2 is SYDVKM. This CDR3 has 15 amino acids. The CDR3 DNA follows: TGTGCCAGCAGAAATCCGGGACAGGGTCATGAAAAACTGTTTTTT. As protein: CASRNPGQGHEKLFF.

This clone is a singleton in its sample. The CDR3 region is CASSELLGPNSPLHF. DNA of the CDR3: TGTGCCAGCAGTGAATTATTGGGCCCTAATTCACCCCTCCACTTT. The chain joins TRBV25-1 to TRBJ1-6, with D hard to call. The V and J ends lost 1 base and 6 bases respectively, with 10 bases between them. Per the germline V gene, CDR1 is MGHDK and CDR2 is SYGVNS. The CDR3 covers 15 residues. Using reference TRBV25-1 and TRBJ1-6 for the parts outside the CDR3, the full variable domain is EADIYQTPRYLVIGTGKKITLECSQTMGHDKMYWYQQDPGMELHLIHYSYGVNSTEKGDLSSESTVSRIRTEHFPLTLESARPSHTSQYLCASSELLGPNSPLHFGNGTRLTVT.

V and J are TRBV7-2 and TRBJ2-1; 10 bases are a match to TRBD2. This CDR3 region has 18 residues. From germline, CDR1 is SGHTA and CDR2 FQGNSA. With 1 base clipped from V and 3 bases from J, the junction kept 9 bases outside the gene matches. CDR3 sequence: CASSLGASGRRGYNEQFF. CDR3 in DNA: TGTGCCAGCAGCTTAGGGGCTAGCGGGAGACGGGGCTACAATGAGCAGTTCTTC.

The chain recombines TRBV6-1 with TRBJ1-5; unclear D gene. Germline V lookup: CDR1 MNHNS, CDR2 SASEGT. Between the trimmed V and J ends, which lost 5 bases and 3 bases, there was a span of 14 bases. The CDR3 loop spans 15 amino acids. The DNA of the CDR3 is TGTGCCAGCAGTCTTTCGGCAGGATTCAATCAGCCCCAGCATTTT. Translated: CASSLSAGFNQPQHF.

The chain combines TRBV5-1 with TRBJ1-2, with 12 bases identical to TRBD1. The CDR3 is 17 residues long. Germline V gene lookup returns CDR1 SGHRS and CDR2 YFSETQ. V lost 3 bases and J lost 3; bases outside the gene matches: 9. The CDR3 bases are TGCGCCAGCAGCTATCCGGGACAGGGGGCGCCGGACTATGGCTACACCTTC. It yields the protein CASSYPGQGAPDYGYTF.

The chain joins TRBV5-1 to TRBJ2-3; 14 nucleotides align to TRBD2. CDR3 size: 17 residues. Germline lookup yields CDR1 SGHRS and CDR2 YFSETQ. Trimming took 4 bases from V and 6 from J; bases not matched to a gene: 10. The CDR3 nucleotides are TGCGCCAGCAGCCCCGGGACTAGCGGGAGAGGCGGGGATACGCAGTATTTT. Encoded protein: CASSPGTSGRGGDTQYF. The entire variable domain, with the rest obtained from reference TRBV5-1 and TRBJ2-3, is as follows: KAGVTQTPRYLIKTRGQQVTLSCSPISGHRSVSWYQQTPGQGLQFLFEYFSETQRNKGNFPGRFSGRQFSNSRSEMNVSTLELGDSALYLCASSPGTSGRGGDTQYFGPGTRLTVL.

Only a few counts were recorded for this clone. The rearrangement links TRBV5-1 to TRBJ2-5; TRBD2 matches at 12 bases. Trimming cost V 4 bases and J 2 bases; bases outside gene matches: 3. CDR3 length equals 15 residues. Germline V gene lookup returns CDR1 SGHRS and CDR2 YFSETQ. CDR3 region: CASSLGTSGQETQYF. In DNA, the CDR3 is TGCGCCAGCAGCCTAGGGACTAGCGGGCAAGAGACCCAGTACTTC.

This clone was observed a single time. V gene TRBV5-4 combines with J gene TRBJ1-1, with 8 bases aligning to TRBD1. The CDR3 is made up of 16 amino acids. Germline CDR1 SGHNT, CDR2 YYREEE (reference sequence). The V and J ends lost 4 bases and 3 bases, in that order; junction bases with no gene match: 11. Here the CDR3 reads CASSRSGPGGYTEAFF. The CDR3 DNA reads TGTGCCAGCAGCCGGAGCGGACCAGGGGGCTACACTGAAGCTTTCTTT.

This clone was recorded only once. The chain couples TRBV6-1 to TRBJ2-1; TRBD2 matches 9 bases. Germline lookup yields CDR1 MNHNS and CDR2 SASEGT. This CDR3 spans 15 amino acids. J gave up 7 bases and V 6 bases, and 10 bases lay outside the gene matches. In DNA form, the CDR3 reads TGTGCCAGCAGCCTGACTAGCGGCACTTGGAATGAGCAGTTCTTC. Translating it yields CASSLTSGTWNEQFF.

In nucleotides, the CDR3 is TGTGCCAGCAGCGACCTCAGGGTCCCCCAGTTAAGCTACGAGCAGTACTTC. This sequence encodes CASSDLRVPQLSYEQYF. The V gene is TRBV9, the J gene TRBJ2-7, with D possibly matching TRBD1 (5 bases). Germline V gene sequence: CDR1 SGDLS, CDR2 YYNGEE. V lost 3 bases and J 3 bases, leaving 22 bases between the germline ends. The CDR3 consists of 17 residues. Variable domain in full (rest from reference TRBV9 and TRBJ2-7): DSGVTQTPKHLITATGQRVTLRCSPRSGDLSVYWYQQSLDQGLQFLIQYYNGEERAKGNILERFSAQQFPDLHSELNLSSLELGDSALYFCASSDLRVPQLSYEQYFGPGTRLTVT.

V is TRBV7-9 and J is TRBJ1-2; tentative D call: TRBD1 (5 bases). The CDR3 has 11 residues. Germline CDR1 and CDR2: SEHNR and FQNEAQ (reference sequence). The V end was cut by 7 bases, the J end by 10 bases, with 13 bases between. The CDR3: CASNPGGDYTF. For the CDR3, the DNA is TGTGCCAGCAATCCCGGGGGAGACTACACCTTC.

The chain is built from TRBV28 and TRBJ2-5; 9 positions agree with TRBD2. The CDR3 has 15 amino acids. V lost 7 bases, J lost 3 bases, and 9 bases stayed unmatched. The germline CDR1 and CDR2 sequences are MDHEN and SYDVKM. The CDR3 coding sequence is TGTGCCAGCATGAGGAGCGGGAGGCCCGAAGAGACCCAGTACTTC. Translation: CASMRSGRPEETQYF.

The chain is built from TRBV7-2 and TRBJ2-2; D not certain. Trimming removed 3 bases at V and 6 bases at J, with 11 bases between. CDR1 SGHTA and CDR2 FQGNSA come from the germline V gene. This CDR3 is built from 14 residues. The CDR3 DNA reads TGTGCCAGCAGCTTTGAGCTGCGCGCCGGGGAGCTGTTTTTT. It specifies CASSFELRAGELFF.

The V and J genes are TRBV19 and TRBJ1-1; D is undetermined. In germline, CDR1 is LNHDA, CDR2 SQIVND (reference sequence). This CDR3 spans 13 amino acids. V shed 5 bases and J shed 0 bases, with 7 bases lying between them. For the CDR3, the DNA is TGTGCCAGTAGTTCTACGGTGAACACTGAAGCTTTCTTT. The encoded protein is CASSSTVNTEAFF.

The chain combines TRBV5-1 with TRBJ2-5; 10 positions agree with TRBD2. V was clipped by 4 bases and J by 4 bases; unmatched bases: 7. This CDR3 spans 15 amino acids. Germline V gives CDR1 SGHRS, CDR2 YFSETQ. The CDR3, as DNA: TGCGCCAGCAGCCGATCTAGCGGGGGTGGAGAGACCCAGTACTTC. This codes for CASSRSSGGGETQYF.